Given below is one TCR beta chain in context. Antigen unknown. This sample is part of a study of shared clonotypes between healthy human individuals. On the study more broadly: With ages of 18 to 49, the donors were two women and three men.

Deletions cut 2 bases from V and 2 bases from J, with 16 bases between. This CDR3 is built from 16 residues. Germline V lookup: CDR1 SGHDT, CDR2 YYEEEE. The study, taken as a whole, reports: Generally, naive subsets (rather than memory subsets) showed larger estimated richness. Sharing across a few donors was seen in 4% to 5% of naive CD4 clonotypes. Researchers sampled blood only, noting tissue repertoires likely differ.

The table came from immunoSEQ multiplex PCR; TCRdb's copy has only in-frame clones and leaves some out. The data hold 2 million to 2.5 million clones, with approximately 90% observed a single time. Sequencing used naive CD4+ T cells from PBMCs. Sample subset: CD45RA+ positively selected. The chain employs TRBV5-6 and TRBJ1-1, with TRBD1 as a possible D gene (6 bases). This TCR was sampled from a man aged 18 to 30 in good health. Some clones in this sample may be carry-over from other donors' samples. The CDR3 sequence: CASSLPPGHPNTEAFF. DNA for the CDR3: TGTGCCAGCAGCTTACCTCCGGGACACCCCAACACTGAAGCTTTCTTT.